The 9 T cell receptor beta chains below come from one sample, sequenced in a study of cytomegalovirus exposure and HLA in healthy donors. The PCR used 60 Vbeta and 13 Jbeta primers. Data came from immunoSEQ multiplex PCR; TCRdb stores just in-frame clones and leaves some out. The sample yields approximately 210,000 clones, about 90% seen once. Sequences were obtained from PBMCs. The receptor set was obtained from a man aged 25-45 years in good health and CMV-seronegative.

CDR3 loop: CASSYGDRGDEQYF. The CDR3 DNA follows: TGTGCCAGCAGTTACGGGGACAGGGGCGACGAGCAGTACTTC. The V gene is TRBV6-5, the J gene TRBJ2-5; TRBD1 matches at 10 bases. The end of the DNA is better explained by TRBJ2-7, so the J call may be wrong. This CDR3 is 14 amino acids long. Germline V gene sequence: CDR1 MNHEY, CDR2 SVGAGI.

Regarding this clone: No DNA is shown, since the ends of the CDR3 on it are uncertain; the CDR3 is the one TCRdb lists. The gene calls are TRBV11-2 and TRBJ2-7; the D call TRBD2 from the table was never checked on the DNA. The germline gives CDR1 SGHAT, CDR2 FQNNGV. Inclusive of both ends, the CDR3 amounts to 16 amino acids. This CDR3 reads CASSWGPGTETSGWYF.

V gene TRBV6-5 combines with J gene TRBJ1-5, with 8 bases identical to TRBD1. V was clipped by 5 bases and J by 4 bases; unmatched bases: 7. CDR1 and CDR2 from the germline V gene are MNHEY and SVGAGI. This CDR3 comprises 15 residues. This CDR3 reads CASSTAGGPNQPQHF. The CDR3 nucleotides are TGTGCCAGCAGTACTGCAGGGGGCCCTAATCAGCCCCAGCATTTT.

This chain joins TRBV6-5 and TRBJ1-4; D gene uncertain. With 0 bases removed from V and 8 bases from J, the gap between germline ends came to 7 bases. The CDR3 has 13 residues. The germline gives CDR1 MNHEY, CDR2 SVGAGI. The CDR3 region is CASSYSSREKLFF. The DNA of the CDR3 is TGTGCCAGCAGTTACTCTTCTCGGGAAAAACTGTTTTTT.

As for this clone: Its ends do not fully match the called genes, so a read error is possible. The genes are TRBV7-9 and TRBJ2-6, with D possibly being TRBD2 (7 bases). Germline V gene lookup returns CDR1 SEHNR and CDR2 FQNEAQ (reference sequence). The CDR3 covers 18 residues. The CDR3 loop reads CASSLIGGGISGANGLTF. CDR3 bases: TGTGCCAGCAGCTTAATAGGGGGGGGCATCTCTGGGGCCAACGGCCTGACTTTC.

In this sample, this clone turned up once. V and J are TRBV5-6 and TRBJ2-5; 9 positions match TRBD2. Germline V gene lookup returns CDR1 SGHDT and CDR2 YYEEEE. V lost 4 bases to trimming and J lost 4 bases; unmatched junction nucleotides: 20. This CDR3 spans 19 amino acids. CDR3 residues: CASSGWDGLAGEVRETQYF. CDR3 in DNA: TGTGCCAGCAGCGGCTGGGACGGCTTAGCGGGAGAGGTGAGAGAGACCCAGTACTTC. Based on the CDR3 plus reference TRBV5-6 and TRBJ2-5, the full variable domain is DAGVTQSPTHLIKTRGQQVTLRCSPKSGHDTVSWYQQALGQGPQFIFQYYEEEERQRGNFPDRFSGHQFPNYSSELNVNALLLGDSALYLCASSGWDGLAGEVRETQYFGPGTRLLVL.

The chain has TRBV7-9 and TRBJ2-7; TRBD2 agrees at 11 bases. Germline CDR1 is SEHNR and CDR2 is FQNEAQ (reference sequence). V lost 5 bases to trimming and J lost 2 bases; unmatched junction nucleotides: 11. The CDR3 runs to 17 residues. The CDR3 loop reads CASSPLGSSGGAYEQYF. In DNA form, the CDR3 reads TGTGCCAGCAGCCCCCTCGGTAGTAGCGGGGGGGCCTACGAGCAGTACTTC.

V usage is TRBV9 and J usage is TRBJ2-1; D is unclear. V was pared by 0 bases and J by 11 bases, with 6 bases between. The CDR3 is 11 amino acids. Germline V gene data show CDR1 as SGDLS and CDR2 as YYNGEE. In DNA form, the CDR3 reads TGTGCCAGCAGCGTAGTAAGCAAGCAGTTCTTC. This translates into CASSVVSKQFF.

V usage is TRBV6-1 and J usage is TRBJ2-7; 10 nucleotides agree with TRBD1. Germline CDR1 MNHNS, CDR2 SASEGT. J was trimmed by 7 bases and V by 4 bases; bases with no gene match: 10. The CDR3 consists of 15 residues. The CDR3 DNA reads TGTGCCAGCAGTGCCGCCGGGACAGGGGCGCGAGAGCAGTACTTC. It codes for CASSAAGTGAREQYF.